The 2 T cell receptor beta chains below all came from one sample that was sequenced in a study of PD-L1 blockade in urothelial cancer. The time point here: pretreatment peripheral blood. Only in-frame clones appear in the TCRdb table, and some are missing; sequencing was by immunoSEQ multiplex PCR. The data hold around 68,000 clones, with around four fifths observed a single time. The sample consisted of PBMCs, taken around atezolizumab (anti-PD-L1) treatment. Receptor source: a man between 65 and 85 years old with urothelial cancer.

The chain joins TRBV2 to TRBJ2-2; D is perhaps TRBD1 (6 bases). The CDR3 has 15 amino acids. Germline CDR1 reads SNHLY; CDR2 reads FYNNEI. Between the trimmed V and J ends, which lost 5 bases and 4 bases, there was a span of 14 bases. The CDR3 is CASSLDSYLTGELFF. The CDR3 DNA is TGTGCCAGCAGTCTGGACAGCTACCTCACCGGGGAGCTGTTTTTT. The full variable domain, rest sourced from reference TRBV2 and TRBJ2-2, is EPEVTQTPSHQVTQMGQEVILRCVPISNHLYFYWYRQILGQKVEFLVSFYNNEISEKSEIFDDQFSVERPDGSNFTLKIRSTKLEDSAMYFCASSLDSYLTGELFFGEGSRLTVL.

This clone was seen a handful of times. V usage is TRBV11-3 and J usage is TRBJ2-5; D is possibly TRBD2 (5 bases). Germline CDR1 is SGHNT and CDR2 is YENEEA. The CDR3 runs to 12 residues. Trimming cost V 3 bases and J 6 bases, with 8 bases left between them. The CDR3 here is CASSFGEKTQYF. The CDR3 bases are TGTGCCAGCAGCTTCGGGGAGAAGACCCAGTACTTC.